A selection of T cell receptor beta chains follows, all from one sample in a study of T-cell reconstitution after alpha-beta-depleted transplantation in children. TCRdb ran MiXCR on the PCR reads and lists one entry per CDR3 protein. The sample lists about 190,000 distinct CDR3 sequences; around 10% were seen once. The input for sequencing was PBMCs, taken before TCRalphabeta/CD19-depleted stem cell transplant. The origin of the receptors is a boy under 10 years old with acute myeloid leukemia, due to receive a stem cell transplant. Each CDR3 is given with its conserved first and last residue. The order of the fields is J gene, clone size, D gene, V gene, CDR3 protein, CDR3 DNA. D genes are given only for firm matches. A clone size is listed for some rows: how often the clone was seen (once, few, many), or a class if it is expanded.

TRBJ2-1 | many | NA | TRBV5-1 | CASSLASGTFYNEQFF | TGCGCCAGCAGCTTGGCCTCCGGGACATTTTACAATGAGCAGTTCTTC
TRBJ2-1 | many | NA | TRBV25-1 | CASKMSPSSYNEQFF | TGTGCCAGCAAGATGAGCCCCTCCTCCTACAATGAGCAGTTCTTC
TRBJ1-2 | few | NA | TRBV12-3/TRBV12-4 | CASSLRSSDRERGYTF | TGTGCCAGCAGTTTAAGATCTTCGGACAGAGAACGGGGCTACACCTTC
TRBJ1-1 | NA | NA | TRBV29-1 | CSVVAPEAFF | TGCAGCGTTGTGGCCCCTGAAGCTTTCTTT
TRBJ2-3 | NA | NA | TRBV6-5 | CASSYSSTWTDTQYF | TGTGCCAGCAGTTACTCGAGCACATGGACAGATACGCAGTATTTT
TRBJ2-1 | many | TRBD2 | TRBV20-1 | CSAPLGLASNEQFF | TGCAGTGCCCCACTCGGACTAGCAAGCAATGAGCAGTTCTTC
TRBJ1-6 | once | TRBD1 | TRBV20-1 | CSPKDGQAFNSPLHF | TGCAGCCCGAAGGACGGACAGGCTTTCAATTCACCCCTCCACTTT
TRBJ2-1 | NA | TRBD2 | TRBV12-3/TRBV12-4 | CASSYLGRGTNEQLF | TGTGCCAGCAGTTATCTCGGGAGGGGAACGAATGAGCAGCTCTTC
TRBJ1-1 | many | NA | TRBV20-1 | CSANQKNTEAFF | TGCAGTGCGAACCAGAAGAACACTGAAGCTTTCTTT
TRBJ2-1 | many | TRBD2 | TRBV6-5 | CASRLTSGIMGEQFF | TGTGCCAGCAGATTGACTAGCGGGATAATGGGTGAGCAGTTCTTC
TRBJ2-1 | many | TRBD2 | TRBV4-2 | CASSRGTAGDNEQFF | TGTGCCAGCAGCCGTGGGACCGCGGGGGACAATGAGCAGTTCTTC
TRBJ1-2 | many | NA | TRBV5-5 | CASSVDPAGDRGYTF | TGTGCCAGCAGCGTGGACCCGGCGGGGGACCGGGGCTACACCTTC
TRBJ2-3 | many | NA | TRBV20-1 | CSARDVRGLAGDTQYF | TGCAGTGCTAGAGATGTCCGGGGGCTCGCAGGTGATACGCAGTATTTT
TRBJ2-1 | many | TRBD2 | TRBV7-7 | CASSLAAGGGPYNEQFF | TGTGCTAGCAGCTTAGCGGCTGGGGGGGGACCCTACAATGAGCAGTTCTTC
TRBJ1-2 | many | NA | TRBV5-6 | CASQSKDTNGYTF | TGTGCCAGCCAAAGTAAAGACACGAATGGCTACACCTTC
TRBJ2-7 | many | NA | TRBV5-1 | CASSFGITYEQYF | TGCGCCAGCAGCTTTGGGATTACCTACGAGCAGTACTTC
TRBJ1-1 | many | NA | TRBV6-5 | CASSYNLQGLGNTEAFF | TGTGCCAGCAGTTACAACCTACAGGGATTAGGGAACACTGAAGCTTTCTTT
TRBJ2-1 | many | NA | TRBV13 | CASSPRTGNNEQFF | TGTGCCAGCAGCCCAAGGACTGGAAACAATGAGCAGTTCTTC
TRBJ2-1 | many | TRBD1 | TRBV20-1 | CSASPDRTYNEQFF | TGCAGTGCTAGCCCGGACAGGACTTACAATGAGCAGTTCTTC
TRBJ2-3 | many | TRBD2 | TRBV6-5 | CASSSYSGLAVFTDTQYF | TGTGCCAGCAGTTCCTACTCGGGACTAGCGGTGTTCACAGATACGCAGTATTTT
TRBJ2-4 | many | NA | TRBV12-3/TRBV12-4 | CASSPYFQGAKNIQYF | TGTGCCAGCAGTCCATATTTTCAGGGGGCCAAAAACATTCAGTACTTC
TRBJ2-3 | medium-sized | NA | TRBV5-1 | CASSPGLTALGTDTQYF | TGCGCCAGCAGCCCAGGACTAACTGCATTAGGCACAGATACGCAGTATTTT
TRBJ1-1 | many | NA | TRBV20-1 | CSARPVENTEAFF | TGCAGTGCTAGGCCCGTCGAGAACACTGAAGCTTTCTTT
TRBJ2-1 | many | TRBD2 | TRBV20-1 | CSANISPERGGSWDEQFF | TGCAGTGCAAACATATCCCCGGAGCGGGGGGGCAGTTGGGATGAGCAGTTCTTC
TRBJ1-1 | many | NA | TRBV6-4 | CASSVGPNTEAFF | TGTGCCAGCAGTGTCGGTCCGAACACTGAAGCTTTCTTT
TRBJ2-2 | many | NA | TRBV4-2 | CASSQDWGRTGELFF | TGTGCCAGCAGCCAAGATTGGGGGCGTACCGGGGAGCTGTTTTTT
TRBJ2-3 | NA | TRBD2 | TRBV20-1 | CRVAGWTDTQYF | TGCAGAGTAGCGGGGTGGACAGATACGCAGTATTTT
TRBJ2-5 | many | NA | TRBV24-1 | CATSEHAEQETQYF | TGTGCCACCAGTGAACACGCAGAACAAGAGACCCAGTACTTC
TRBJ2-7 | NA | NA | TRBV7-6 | CASSLVGDEQYF | TGTGCCAGCAGCTTAGTGGGGGACGAGCAGTACTTC
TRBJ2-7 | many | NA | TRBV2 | CASWTVHSYEQYF | TGTGCCAGCTGGACAGTTCACTCCTACGAGCAGTACTTC
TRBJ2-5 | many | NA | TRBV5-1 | CASSSPGRWLQETQYF | TGCGCCAGCAGCTCGCCGGGACGCTGGCTTCAAGAGACCCAGTACTTC
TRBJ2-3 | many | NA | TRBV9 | CASSVGHITDTQYF | TGTGCCAGCAGCGTGGGTCACATCACAGATACGCAGTATTTT
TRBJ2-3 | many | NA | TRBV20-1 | CSAREASDNYLWTDTQYF | TGCAGTGCTAGAGAGGCAAGCGATAATTATCTTTGGACAGATACGCAGTATTTT
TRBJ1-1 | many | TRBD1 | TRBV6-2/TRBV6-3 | CASSYSMGQGAALMNTEAFF | TGTGCCAGCAGTTACTCGATGGGACAGGGGGCGGCTCTCATGAACACTGAAGCTTTCTTT
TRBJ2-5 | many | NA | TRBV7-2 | CASSQTFFYVETQYF | TGTGCCAGCAGCCAGACCTTCTTTTACGTGGAGACCCAGTACTTC
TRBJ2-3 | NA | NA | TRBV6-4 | CASSDFGDSSTDTQYF | TGTGCCAGCAGTGACTTCGGAGATTCCTCCACAGATACGCAGTATTTT
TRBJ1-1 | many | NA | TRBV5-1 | CASSLDGTGLEAFF | TGCGCCAGCAGCTTGGATGGCACGGGGCTGGAAGCTTTCTTT
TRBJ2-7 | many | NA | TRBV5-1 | CASSLQASIDEQYF | TGCGCCAGCAGCTTGCAGGCTAGCATCGACGAGCAGTACTTC
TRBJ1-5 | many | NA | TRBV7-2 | CASSLVSGVNQPQHF | TGTGCCAGCAGCTTAGTGTCAGGGGTAAATCAGCCCCAGCATTTT
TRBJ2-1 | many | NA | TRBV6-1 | CASSEFTSGAGEQFF | TGTGCCAGCAGTGAATTTACATCAGGGGCAGGGGAGCAGTTCTTC
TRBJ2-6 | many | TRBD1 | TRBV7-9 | CASRRGQGRSGANVLTF | TGTGCCAGCAGACGAGGACAGGGCCGCTCTGGGGCCAACGTCCTGACTTTC
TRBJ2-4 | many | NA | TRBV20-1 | CSASGLTGNIQYF | TGCAGTGCTAGCGGATTGACGGGGAACATTCAGTACTTC
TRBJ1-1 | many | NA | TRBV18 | CASSPGWQTLNTEAFF | TGTGCCAGCTCACCGGGGTGGCAGACGTTGAACACTGAAGCTTTCTTT
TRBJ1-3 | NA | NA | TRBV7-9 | CASREPPGASVGNTIYF | TGTGCCAGCAGAGAACCGCCCGGGGCATCAGTTGGAAACACCATATATTTT
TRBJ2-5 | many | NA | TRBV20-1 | CSARGGETQYF | TGCAGTGCTAGGGGCGGGGAGACCCAGTACTTC
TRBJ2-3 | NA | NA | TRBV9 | CASNPRGSRTDTQYF | TGTGCCAGCAACCCCAGGGGCAGCCGCACAGATACGCAGTATTTT
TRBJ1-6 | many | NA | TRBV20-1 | CSTGFSGSPLHF | TGCAGCACCGGATTTTCGGGTTCACCCCTCCACTTT
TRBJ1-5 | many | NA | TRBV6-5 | CASSYSAQGNQPQHF | TGTGCCAGCAGTTACTCGGCCCAGGGGAATCAGCCCCAGCATTTT
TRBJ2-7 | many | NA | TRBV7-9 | CASSPSTRGAYEQYF | TGTGCCAGCAGCCCTTCAACGCGGGGCGCCTACGAGCAGTACTTC